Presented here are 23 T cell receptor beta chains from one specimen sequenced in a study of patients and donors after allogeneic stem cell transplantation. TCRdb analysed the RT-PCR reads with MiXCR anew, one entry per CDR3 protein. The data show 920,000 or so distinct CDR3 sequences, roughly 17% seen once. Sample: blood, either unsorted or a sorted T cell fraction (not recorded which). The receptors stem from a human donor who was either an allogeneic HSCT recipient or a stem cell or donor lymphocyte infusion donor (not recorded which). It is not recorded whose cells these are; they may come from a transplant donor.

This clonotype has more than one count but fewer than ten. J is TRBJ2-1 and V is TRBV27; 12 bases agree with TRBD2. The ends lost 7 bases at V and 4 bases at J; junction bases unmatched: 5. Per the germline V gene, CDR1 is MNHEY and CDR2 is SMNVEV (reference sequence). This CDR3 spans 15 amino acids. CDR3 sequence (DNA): TGTGCCAGCAATACCGGGACTAGCGGGTACAATGAGCAGTTCTTC. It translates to CASNTGTSGYNEQFF.

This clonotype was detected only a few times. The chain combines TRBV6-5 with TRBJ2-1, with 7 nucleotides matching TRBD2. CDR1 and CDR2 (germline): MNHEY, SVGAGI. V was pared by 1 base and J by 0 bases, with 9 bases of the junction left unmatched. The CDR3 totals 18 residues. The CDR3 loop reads CASSYLLAGTSSYNEQFF. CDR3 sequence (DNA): TGTGCCAGCAGTTACTTGTTAGCGGGCACGAGCTCCTACAATGAGCAGTTCTTC.

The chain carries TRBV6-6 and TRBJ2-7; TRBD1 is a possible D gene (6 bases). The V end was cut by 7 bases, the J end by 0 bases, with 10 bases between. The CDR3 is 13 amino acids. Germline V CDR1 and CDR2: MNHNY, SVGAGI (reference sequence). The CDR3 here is CASTNRASYEQYF. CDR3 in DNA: TGTGCCAGCACCAACAGGGCCTCCTACGAGCAGTACTTC.

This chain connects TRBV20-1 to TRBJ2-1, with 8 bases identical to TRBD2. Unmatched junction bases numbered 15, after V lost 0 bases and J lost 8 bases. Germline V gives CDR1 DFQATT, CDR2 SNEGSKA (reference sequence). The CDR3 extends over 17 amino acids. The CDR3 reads CSARETVDGGAMHEQFF. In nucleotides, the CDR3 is TGCAGTGCTAGAGAAACGGTGGACGGGGGGGCCATGCATGAGCAGTTCTTC.

CDR3 region: CSAGVRQETQYF. The CDR3 DNA reads as TGCAGTGCTGGAGTGCGCCAAGAGACCCAGTACTTC. The V gene is TRBV20-1, the J gene TRBJ2-5; D call uncertain. Germline values: CDR1 DFQATT, CDR2 SNEGSKA (reference sequence). Trimming took 5 bases from V and 1 from J, leaving 8 bases between them. This CDR3 contains 12 residues.

The CDR3: CASSGGRQGVLGQPQHF. The CDR3 region has the DNA TGTGCCAGCAGTGGGGGTCGGCAGGGGGTCCTAGGGCAGCCCCAGCATTTT. The V gene is TRBV12-3 or TRBV12-4, the J gene TRBJ1-5; TRBD1 aligns across 7 bases. The V segment lost 5 bases and the J segment 7 bases; nucleotides outside the gene matches: 17. This CDR3 is built from 17 residues.

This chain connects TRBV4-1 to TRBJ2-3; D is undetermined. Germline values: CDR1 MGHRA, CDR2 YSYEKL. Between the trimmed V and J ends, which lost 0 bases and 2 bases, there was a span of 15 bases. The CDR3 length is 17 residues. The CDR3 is CASSQDFGRKFTDTQYF. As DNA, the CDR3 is TGCGCCAGCAGCCAAGATTTCGGACGCAAATTCACAGATACGCAGTATTTT.

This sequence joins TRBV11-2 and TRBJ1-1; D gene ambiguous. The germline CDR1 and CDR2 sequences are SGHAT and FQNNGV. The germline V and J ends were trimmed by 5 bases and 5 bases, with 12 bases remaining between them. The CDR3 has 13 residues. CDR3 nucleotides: TGTGCCAGCAGCCCCCCCCCGCGTACTGAAGCTTTCTTT. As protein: CASSPPPRTEAFF.

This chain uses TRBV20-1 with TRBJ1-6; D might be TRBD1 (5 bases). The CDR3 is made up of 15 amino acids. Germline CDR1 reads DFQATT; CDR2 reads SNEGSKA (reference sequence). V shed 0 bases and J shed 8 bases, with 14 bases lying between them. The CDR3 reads CSARDRGGGYSPLHF. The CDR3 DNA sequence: TGCAGTGCTAGAGATCGGGGCGGAGGGTATTCACCCCTCCACTTT.

The chain's CDR3 is CASSHSGVGYTF. CDR3 nucleotide sequence: TGTGCCAGCAGCCACTCAGGGGTCGGCTACACCTTC. This chain links TRBV7-9 with TRBJ1-2; D might be TRBD1 (6 bases). Germline V lookup: CDR1 SEHNR, CDR2 FQNEAQ (reference sequence). V was shortened by 5 bases and J by 8 bases, with 12 bases between the two germline ends. The CDR3 length is 12 residues.

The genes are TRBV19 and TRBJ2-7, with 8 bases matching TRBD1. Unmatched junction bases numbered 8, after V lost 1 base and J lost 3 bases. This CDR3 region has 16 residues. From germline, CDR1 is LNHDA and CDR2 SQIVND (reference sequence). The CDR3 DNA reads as TGTGCCAGTAGTATAGGTGCCTCAGGGGGCGGCTACGAGCAGTACTTC. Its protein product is CASSIGASGGGYEQYF.

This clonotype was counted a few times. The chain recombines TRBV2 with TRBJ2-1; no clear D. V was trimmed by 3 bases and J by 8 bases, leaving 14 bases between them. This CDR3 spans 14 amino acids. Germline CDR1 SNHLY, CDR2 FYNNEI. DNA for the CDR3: TGTGCCAGCAGTGACCCTACCCTACAGTATGAGCAGTTCTTC. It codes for CASSDPTLQYEQFF.

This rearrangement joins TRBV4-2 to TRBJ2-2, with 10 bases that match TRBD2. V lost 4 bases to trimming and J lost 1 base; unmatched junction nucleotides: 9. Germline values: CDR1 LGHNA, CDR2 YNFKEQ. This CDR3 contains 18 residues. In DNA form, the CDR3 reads TGTGCCAGCAGCCGAAAGGGGATAGCGGGAGGGAACACCGGGGAGCTGTTTTTT. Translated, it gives CASSRKGIAGGNTGELFF.

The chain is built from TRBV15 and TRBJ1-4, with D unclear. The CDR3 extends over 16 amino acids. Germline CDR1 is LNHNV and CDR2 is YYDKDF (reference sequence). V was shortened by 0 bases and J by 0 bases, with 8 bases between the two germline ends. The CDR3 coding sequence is TGTGCCACCAGCAGAGATTCCCTCGCAACTAATGAAAAACTGTTTTTT. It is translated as CATSRDSLATNEKLFF.

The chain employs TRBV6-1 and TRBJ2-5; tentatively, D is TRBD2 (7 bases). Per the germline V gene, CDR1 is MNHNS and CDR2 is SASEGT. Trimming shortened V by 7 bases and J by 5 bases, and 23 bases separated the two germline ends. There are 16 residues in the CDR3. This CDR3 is CASTHLGGGSSETQYF. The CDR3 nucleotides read TGTGCCAGCACCCATCTAGGGGGAGGGTCATCCGAGACCCAGTACTTC.

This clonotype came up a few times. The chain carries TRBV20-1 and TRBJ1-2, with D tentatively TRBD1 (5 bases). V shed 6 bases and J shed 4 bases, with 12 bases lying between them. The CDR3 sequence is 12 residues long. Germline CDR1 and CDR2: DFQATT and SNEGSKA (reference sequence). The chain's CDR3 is CSAAGSSYGYTF. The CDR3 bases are TGCAGTGCCGCAGGGAGCAGCTATGGCTACACCTTC.

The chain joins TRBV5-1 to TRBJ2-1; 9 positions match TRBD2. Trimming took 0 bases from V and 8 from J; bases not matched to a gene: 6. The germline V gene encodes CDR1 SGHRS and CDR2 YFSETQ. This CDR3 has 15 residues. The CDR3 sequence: CASSLETGTSHEQFF. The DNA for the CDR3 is TGCGCCAGCAGCTTGGAGACAGGGACTAGCCATGAGCAGTTCTTC.

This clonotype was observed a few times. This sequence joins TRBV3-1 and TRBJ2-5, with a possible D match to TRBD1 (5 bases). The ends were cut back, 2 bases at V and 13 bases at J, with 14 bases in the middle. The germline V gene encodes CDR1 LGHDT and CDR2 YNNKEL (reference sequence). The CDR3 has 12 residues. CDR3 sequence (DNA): TGTGCCAGCAGCCAACGGACACACACACGGTACTTC. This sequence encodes CASSQRTHTRYF.

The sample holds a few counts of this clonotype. CDR3 in amino acids: CASTQGGATEAFF. The CDR3 nucleotides are TGTGCCAGCACACAGGGAGGTGCGACTGAAGCTTTCTTT. The chain is built from TRBV12-3 or TRBV12-4 and TRBJ1-1; D might be TRBD1 (6 bases). Trimming removed 7 bases from V and 5 bases from J, with 14 bases in between. The length of the CDR3 is 13 residues.

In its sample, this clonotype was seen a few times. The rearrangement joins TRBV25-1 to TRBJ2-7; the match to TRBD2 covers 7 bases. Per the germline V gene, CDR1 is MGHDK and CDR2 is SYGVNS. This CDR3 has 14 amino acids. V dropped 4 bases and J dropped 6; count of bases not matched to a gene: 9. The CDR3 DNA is TGTGCCAGCAGTGCGGCCGGGGGGACGGGCGAGCAGTACTTC. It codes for CASSAAGGTGEQYF.

CDR3 region: CASSWADGYEQYF. The CDR3 nucleotides are TGTGCCAGCAGCTGGGCCGACGGTTACGAGCAGTACTTC. The J gene is TRBJ2-7, the V gene TRBV7-9; D unclear. V was pared by 4 bases and J by 4 bases, with 11 bases between. Germline CDR1 reads SEHNR; CDR2 reads FQNEAQ (reference sequence). This CDR3 has 13 residues.

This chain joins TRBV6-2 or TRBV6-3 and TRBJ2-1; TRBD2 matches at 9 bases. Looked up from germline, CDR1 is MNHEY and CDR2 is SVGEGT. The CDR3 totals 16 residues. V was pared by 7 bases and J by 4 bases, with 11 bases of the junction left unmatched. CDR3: CASTPGASGTYNEQFF. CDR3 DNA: TGTGCCAGCACCCCGGGGGCTAGCGGGACGTACAATGAGCAGTTCTTC.

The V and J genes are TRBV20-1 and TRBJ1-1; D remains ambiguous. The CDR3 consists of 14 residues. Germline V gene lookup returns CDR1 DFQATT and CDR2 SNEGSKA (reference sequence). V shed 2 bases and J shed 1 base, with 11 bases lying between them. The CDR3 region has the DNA TGCAGTGCTAGATTGGAGGCATGGAACACTGAAGCTTTCTTT. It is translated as CSARLEAWNTEAFF.